The rows below give T cell receptor beta chains drawn from one sample of a study of blood T cell repertoires in COVID-19. Libraries were prepared by immunoSEQ multiplex PCR; TCRdb keeps only in-frame clonotypes and omits some of them. Altogether approximately 300,000 clones are present, approximately 90% being singletons, with the ten largest covering about 5%. The sequencing input was peripheral blood. Receptors were obtained from a man aged 40-50 years with acute or convalescent COVID-19. The CDR3 runs from the conserved cysteine through the conserved F or W. A D gene is named only where the DNA matches it firmly. The size field is filled for only some rows; it gives once, few, many or a size class.

CDR3 protein,CDR3 DNA,V gene,J gene,clone size,D gene
CAWSAAGTKNSPLHF,TGTGCCTGGAGTGCCGCCGGGACAAAGAATTCACCCCTCCACTTT,TRBV30,TRBJ1-6,few,NA
CASSLGQLVTDTQYF,TGTGCCAGCAGCTTAGGTCAGCTAGTCACAGATACGCAGTATTTT,TRBV7-3,TRBJ2-3,NA,NA
CASNQGGYGYTF,TGTGCCAGCAACCAGGGGGGTTATGGCTACACCTTC,TRBV7-2,TRBJ1-2,NA,TRBD1
CATSRGGGTEAFF,TGTGCCACCAGCAGAGGAGGGGGCACTGAAGCTTTCTTT,TRBV15,TRBJ1-1,once,NA
CATSLHLNYGYTF,TGTGCCACCTCCTTACACCTGAACTATGGCTACACCTTC,TRBV12-3/TRBV12-4,TRBJ1-2,NA,NA
CASSLRTGGDQPQHF,TGTGCCAGCAGTCTTCGGACAGGGGGGGATCAGCCCCAGCATTTT,TRBV2,TRBJ1-5,once,TRBD1
CASSTTSGGVDTQYF,TGCGCCAGCAGCACTACTAGCGGGGGGGTAGATACGCAGTATTTT,TRBV5-1,TRBJ2-3,NA,TRBD2
CASSTLGLNSEKLFF,TGTGCCAGTAGTACTTTGGGACTGAATAGTGAAAAACTGTTTTTT,TRBV19,TRBJ1-4,few,NA
CASSPYRKETEAFF,TGTGCCAGCTCACCATACAGGAAGGAAACTGAAGCTTTCTTT,TRBV18,TRBJ1-1,NA,NA
CASSAPGQGRELFF,TGTGCCAGCAGCGCCCCGGGACAGGGGCGGGAGCTGTTTTTT,TRBV14,TRBJ2-2,NA,TRBD1
CASSLGGGNTEAFF,TGCGCCAGCAGCTTGGGAGGGGGGAACACTGAAGCTTTCTTT,TRBV5-1,TRBJ1-1,NA,NA
CASSEKGLAGYNEQFF,TGTGCCAGCAGCGAAAAGGGACTAGCGGGTTACAATGAGCAGTTCTTC,TRBV5-8,TRBJ2-1,NA,TRBD2
CASSDRVGTEAFF,TGTGCCAGCAGTGACAGGGTCGGCACTGAAGCTTTCTTT,TRBV27,TRBJ1-1,NA,TRBD1
CSVGTGAEAFF,TGCAGCGTAGGGACAGGGGCCGAAGCTTTCTTT,TRBV29-1,TRBJ1-1,few,TRBD1
CAISALKSSGNTIYF,TGTGCCATCAGTGCCCTAAAGTCCTCTGGAAACACCATATATTTT,TRBV10-3,TRBJ1-3,NA,NA
CASSLAGGHNEQFF,TGTGCCAGCAGCTTAGCGGGGGGTCACAATGAGCAGTTCTTC,TRBV7-2,TRBJ2-1,NA,NA
CASSAANYNSPLHF,TGCGCCAGCAGCGCCGCTAACTATAATTCACCCCTCCACTTT,TRBV5-1,TRBJ1-6,NA,NA
CASAAQFSGNTIYF,TGTGCCAGTGCCGCCCAGTTCTCTGGAAACACCATATATTTT,TRBV19,TRBJ1-3,NA,NA
CASRQTTGGTQPQHF,TGTGCCAGCAGGCAAACCACAGGGGGGACTCAGCCCCAGCATTTT,TRBV6-5,TRBJ1-5,NA,TRBD1
CSAGNGYTF,TGCAGTGCCGGGAATGGCTACACCTTC,TRBV20-1,TRBJ1-2,NA,NA
CASSPGGINYGYTF,TGCGCCAGCAGTCCAGGGGGGATTAACTATGGCTACACCTTC,TRBV4-1,TRBJ1-2,NA,TRBD1
CASRFDRGSYGYTF,TGTGCCAGCAGATTTGACAGGGGTAGCTATGGCTACACCTTC,TRBV2,TRBJ1-2,NA,TRBD1
CASSTRTGPYEQYF,TGTGCCAGCAGTACCCGGACAGGCCCCTACGAGCAGTACTTC,TRBV6-5,TRBJ2-7,NA,TRBD1
CASSHLGQGINTEAFF,TGTGCCAGCAGCCACCTCGGACAGGGGATTAACACTGAAGCTTTCTTT,TRBV3-1/TRBV3-2,TRBJ1-1,NA,TRBD1
CSASWRQGTDTQYF,TGCAGTGCGAGTTGGCGGCAGGGGACAGATACGCAGTATTTT,TRBV20-1,TRBJ2-3,NA,NA
CASSSAPDSGETQYF,TGTGCCAGCAGTTCTGCACCGGACAGCGGAGAGACCCAGTACTTC,TRBV28,TRBJ2-5,NA,NA
CASESGPNTGELFF,TGCGCCAGCGAAAGCGGCCCGAACACCGGGGAGCTGTTTTTT,TRBV5-1,TRBJ2-2,NA,NA
CASSYRDRGIYEQYF,TGTGCCAGCAGTTACCGGGACAGGGGGATCTACGAGCAGTACTTC,TRBV6-5,TRBJ2-7,NA,TRBD1
CAIRTGTINSYEQYF,TGTGCCATCAGGACCGGGACTATCAACTCCTACGAGCAGTACTTC,TRBV10-3,TRBJ2-7,NA,TRBD2
CASSPDMDTEAFF,TGTGCCAGCAGCCCCGACATGGACACTGAAGCTTTCTTT,TRBV11-1,TRBJ1-1,NA,NA
CASSLTESNTDTQYF,TGTGCCAGCAGCCTCACTGAGAGTAACACAGATACGCAGTATTTT,TRBV3-1/TRBV3-2,TRBJ2-3,NA,NA
CASSPGGNQPQHF,TGTGCCAGCAGCCCCGGGGGCAATCAGCCCCAGCATTTT,TRBV5-4,TRBJ1-5,NA,NA
CASSARTGTGNTQYF,TGTGCCAGCAGCGCCCGGACAGGGACGGGCAATACGCAGTATTTT,TRBV11-3,TRBJ2-3,NA,TRBD1
CATSDLRGAVSSYNEQFF,TGTGCCACCAGTGATTTGAGGGGTGCAGTGAGCTCCTACAATGAGCAGTTCTTC,TRBV24-1,TRBJ2-1,NA,NA
CASSRGRGGNTIYF,TGTGCCAGCAGCCGAGGCAGAGGTGGAAACACCATATATTTT,TRBV7-8,TRBJ1-3,NA,NA
CAARTFPSTDTQYF,TGTGCCGCCAGAACGTTTCCTAGCACAGATACGCAGTATTTT,TRBV6-5,TRBJ2-3,NA,NA
CASSLGGGANQPQHF,TGTGCCAGCAGCTTAGGGGGGGGAGCCAATCAGCCCCAGCATTTT,TRBV28,TRBJ1-5,NA,NA
CASGLVLRQGTGGSHQPQHF,TGTGCTAGTGGTTTGGTACTCCGACAGGGGACAGGGGGATCACATCAGCCCCAGCATTTT,TRBV12-5,TRBJ1-5,NA,TRBD1
CASSLELTLGGELFF,TGTGCCAGCAGCTTAGAGCTTACCCTCGGGGGGGAGCTGTTTTTT,TRBV7-9,TRBJ2-2,NA,NA
CASSPTSGGVYTGELFF,TGTGCCAGCAGCCCAACTAGCGGGGGGGTTTACACCGGGGAGCTGTTTTTT,TRBV5-5,TRBJ2-2,NA,TRBD2
CASSPSDRGNSPLHF,TGTGCCAGCAGCCCCTCGGACAGGGGGAATTCACCCCTCCACTTT,TRBV4-2,TRBJ1-6,NA,TRBD1
CASSSPSGGAYEQYF,TGTGCCAGCAGCTCGCCTAGCGGGGGGGCCTACGAGCAGTACTTC,TRBV7-2,TRBJ2-7,NA,TRBD2
CASSLLGNQPQHF,TGTGCCAGCAGCTTGCTTGGCAATCAGCCCCAGCATTTT,TRBV5-8,TRBJ1-5,NA,NA
CASSLAGRNEQFF,TGTGCCAGCAGCTTAGCCGGTCGCAATGAGCAGTTCTTC,TRBV7-2,TRBJ2-1,NA,NA
CASSQRWASLSYNEQFF,TGTGCCAGCAGCCAAAGATGGGCAAGCCTTTCCTACAATGAGCAGTTCTTC,TRBV3-1/TRBV3-2,TRBJ2-1,NA,NA
CASSLMGSGSPLHF,TGTGCCAGCAGCTTGATGGGCAGTGGGTCACCCCTCCACTTT,TRBV7-2,TRBJ1-6,NA,NA
CAWENSYNSPLHF,TGTGCCTGGGAGAACAGCTATAATTCACCCCTCCACTTT,TRBV30,TRBJ1-6,once,NA
CASSLDSTYEQYF,TGTGCCAGCAGCTTGGACTCCACCTACGAGCAGTACTTC,TRBV7-6,TRBJ2-7,NA,NA
CATSDGGQGKDTQYF,TGTGCCACCAGTGATGGTGGACAGGGGAAAGATACGCAGTATTTT,TRBV24-1,TRBJ2-3,NA,TRBD1
CASSQGQGANGYTF,TGCGCCAGCAGCCAAGGGCAGGGGGCGAATGGCTACACCTTC,TRBV4-1,TRBJ1-2,NA,TRBD1